Following are 21 T cell receptor beta chains from one sample sequenced in a study of blood T cell repertoires in COVID-19. This table comes from immunoSEQ multiplex PCR, and its TCRdb copy is limited to in-frame clones, with some not included. The profile shows around 470,000 clones, 89% of them singletons. Sequencing was carried out using peripheral blood. The receptors stem from a man younger than 30 with COVID-19, enrolled during active disease.

The chain couples TRBV7-9 to TRBJ1-1; D is uncertain. The V and J ends lost 6 bases and 1 base respectively, with 9 bases between them. Germline V gene data show CDR1 as SEHNR and CDR2 as FQNEAQ (reference sequence). CDR3 size: 13 residues. CDR3 loop: CASRPRGNTEAFF. The CDR3 DNA follows: TGTGCCAGCAGGCCTCGGGGGAACACTGAAGCTTTCTTT.

The chain combines TRBV5-6 with TRBJ1-1; possibly TRBD1 for D (5 bases). V dropped 4 bases and J dropped 1 base, with 17 bases sitting between them. The CDR3 spans 16 residues. Per the germline V gene, CDR1 is SGHDT and CDR2 is YYEEEE. DNA for the CDR3: TGTGCCAGCAGCCTACCCACAAGGGGAGGGAACACTGAAGCTTTCTTT. It is translated as CASSLPTRGGNTEAFF.

The chain carries TRBV28 and TRBJ2-5; TRBD2 matches at 11 bases. The J segment lost 3 bases and the V segment lost 1 base, leaving 7 bases of the junction unmatched. Germline-derived CDR1 and CDR2 are MDHEN and SYDVKM. The CDR3 length is 17 residues. CDR3 DNA sequence: TGTGCCAGCAGTTTATTCTCGGGACTAGCGGCGAAAGAGACCCAGTACTTC. This sequence encodes CASSLFSGLAAKETQYF.

This chain joins TRBV2 and TRBJ2-5; D perhaps matches TRBD1 (7 bases). The V end was cut by 4 bases, the J end by 1 base, with 10 bases between. Per the germline V gene, CDR1 is SNHLY and CDR2 is FYNNEI. The CDR3 loop spans 14 amino acids. The CDR3 is CASSGGTAQETQYF. DNA for the CDR3: TGTGCCAGCAGTGGCGGGACAGCCCAAGAGACCCAGTACTTC.

This chain's CDR3 is CARSWGIGQGDHYGYTF. In DNA, the CDR3 is TGTGCCAGAAGCTGGGGAATTGGACAGGGGGATCACTATGGCTACACCTTC. The chain recombines TRBV5-3 with TRBJ1-2; 10 positions match TRBD1. TRBV5-3 carries the ORF label, with uncertain function. V dropped 3 bases and J dropped 3; count of bases not matched to a gene: 11. The CDR3 loop spans 17 amino acids.

The chain combines TRBV5-1 with TRBJ2-6; D is unclear. Germline V lookup: CDR1 SGHRS, CDR2 YFSETQ. V dropped 0 bases and J dropped 1 base, with 5 bases sitting between them. This CDR3 contains 15 residues. CDR3 in amino acids: CASSLAPSGANVLTF. The CDR3, as DNA: TGCGCCAGCAGCTTGGCCCCATCTGGGGCCAACGTCCTGACTTTC.

The genes are TRBV6-5 and TRBJ2-1, with D tentatively TRBD1 (5 bases). Germline lookup yields CDR1 MNHEY and CDR2 SVGAGI. The V end lost 5 bases, the J end lost 9 bases, and 5 bases lay between the germline ends. The CDR3 extends over 10 amino acids. CDR3: CASSTGEQFF. CDR3 DNA: TGTGCCAGCAGTACAGGTGAGCAGTTCTTC.

V usage is TRBV28 and J usage is TRBJ2-3, with a possible D match to TRBD1 (6 bases). The V end lost 2 bases, the J end lost 5 bases, and 11 bases lay between the germline ends. Germline V gene lookup returns CDR1 MDHEN and CDR2 SYDVKM. The CDR3 consists of 14 residues. The CDR3 bases are TGTGCCAGCAGTTTACCAGGGGCTCAAGATACGCAGTATTTT. This sequence encodes CASSLPGAQDTQYF.

The chain combines TRBV12-5 with TRBJ2-1; 8 nucleotides line up with TRBD2. Per germline, CDR1 LGHNT and CDR2 FRNRAP. Trimming took 0 bases from V and 1 from J; bases not matched to a gene: 5. CDR3 length: 17 residues. DNA of the CDR3: TGTGCTAGTGGTTTGGTCCCGGGAGGGGGTTCCTACAATGAGCAGTTCTTC. Its protein is CASGLVPGGGSYNEQFF.

Here the CDR3 reads CASSLSGTGLDNEQFF. The CDR3 nucleotides read TGTGCCAGCAGCTTGTCCGGGACAGGGCTGGACAATGAGCAGTTCTTC. The chain is built from TRBV5-6 and TRBJ2-1; 9 bases are shared with TRBD1. V lost 1 base and J lost 5; bases outside the gene matches: 7. Germline loops: CDR1 SGHDT, CDR2 YYEEEE. The CDR3 runs 16 residues.

The chain recombines TRBV19 with TRBJ1-5, with D tentatively TRBD1 (5 bases). This CDR3 is built from 12 residues. The germline V and J ends were trimmed by 3 bases and 7 bases, with 7 bases remaining between them. CDR1 is LNHDA, CDR2 SQIVND, per germline (reference sequence). The CDR3 DNA reads TGTGCCAGTAGTATCGCAGGGCAGCCCCAGCATTTT. Its protein product is CASSIAGQPQHF.

V is TRBV18 and J is TRBJ2-2, with TRBD2 identical over 10 bases. V lost 3 bases and J lost 0; bases outside the gene matches: 1. CDR1 and CDR2 (germline): KGHSH, LQKENI. CDR3 length equals 16 residues. The CDR3 sequence: CASSPGLASNTGELFF. DNA of the CDR3: TGTGCCAGCTCACCGGGACTAGCGTCGAACACCGGGGAGCTGTTTTTT.

The rearrangement uses TRBV18 and TRBJ1-4; D gene ambiguous. Per germline, CDR1 KGHSH and CDR2 LQKENI. V dropped 6 bases and J dropped 0 bases, with 11 bases sitting between them. This CDR3 contains 15 residues. CDR3 amino acids: CASSHEGATNEKLFF. CDR3 coding DNA: TGTGCCAGCTCCCACGAAGGAGCAACTAATGAAAAACTGTTTTTT.

This chain joins TRBV12-5 and TRBJ2-1, with 7 bases that match TRBD1. Germline CDR1 LGHNT, CDR2 FRNRAP. CDR3 length: 16 residues. The V and J ends lost 3 bases and 1 base, in that order; junction bases with no gene match: 6. This CDR3 reads CASGFATGPSYNEQFF. CDR3 nucleotides: TGTGCTAGTGGTTTCGCGACAGGGCCTTCCTACAATGAGCAGTTCTTC.

In this sample, this clone turned up a few times. The rearrangement joins TRBV19 to TRBJ1-1; TRBD1 aligns across 8 bases. V lost 3 bases and J lost 2; bases outside the gene matches: 5. Germline CDR1 and CDR2: LNHDA and SQIVND (reference sequence). The CDR3 runs 15 residues. In DNA form, the CDR3 reads TGTGCCAGTAGTATCTTCGGGACAGGTAACACTGAAGCTTTCTTT. Amino acids: CASSIFGTGNTEAFF.

The rearrangement links TRBV19 to TRBJ1-3; tentative D call: TRBD1 (5 bases). Germline CDR1 reads LNHDA; CDR2 reads SQIVND (reference sequence). The CDR3 contains 17 residues. With 3 bases removed from V and 5 bases from J, the gap between germline ends came to 20 bases. CDR3 sequence: CASSIGRTRSVRNTIYF. For the CDR3, the DNA is TGTGCCAGTAGTATTGGAAGGACACGGAGCGTGAGAAACACCATATATTTT.

This clone has more than one count but fewer than ten. The CDR3 DNA reads TGTGCCAGCAGCTTAGACAGGGGCTCCTACAATGAGCAGTTCTTC. Translation: CASSLDRGSYNEQFF. The chain joins TRBV7-8 to TRBJ2-1; the match to TRBD1 covers 7 bases. Germline CDR1 and CDR2: SGHVS and FQNEAQ. With 1 base clipped from V and 0 bases from J, the junction kept 0 bases outside the gene matches. This CDR3 region has 15 residues.

V usage is TRBV24-1 and J usage is TRBJ2-3, with a tentative D call TRBD2 (5 bases). Germline-derived CDR1 and CDR2 are KGHDR and SFDVKD. The CDR3 sequence is 13 residues long. Between the trimmed V and J ends, which lost 6 bases and 0 bases, there was a span of 6 bases. CDR3 residues: CATSSGSTDTQYF. The CDR3, as DNA: TGTGCCACCAGTAGCGGCAGCACAGATACGCAGTATTTT.

DNA of the CDR3: TGTGCCAGCAGCTGGAGGACCGGCTCTGGAAACACCATATATTTT. It is translated as CASSWRTGSGNTIYF. The genes are TRBV7-4 and TRBJ1-3; no firm D call. This CDR3 spans 15 amino acids. Germline CDR1 SGHVT, CDR2 SQSDAQ. V was cut by 4 bases and J by 0 bases, with 10 bases left in between.

This clone was seen repeatedly, ten times or more. The rearrangement joins TRBV28 to TRBJ1-2; 8 bases map to TRBD1. This CDR3 has 16 amino acids. Trimming cost V 5 bases and J 0 bases; bases outside gene matches: 8. Germline V gives CDR1 MDHEN, CDR2 SYDVKM. The CDR3 nucleotides are TGTGCCAGCAGTGGAGCAGGGGGCGCAGCTAACTATGGCTACACCTTC. Protein sequence: CASSGAGGAANYGYTF.

The J gene is TRBJ1-3, the V gene TRBV4-2, with D maybe TRBD1 (6 bases). Germline CDR1 is LGHNA and CDR2 is YNFKEQ. Trimming pared 0 bases from V and 11 bases from J, leaving 17 bases between. CDR3 length equals 15 residues. DNA for the CDR3: TGTGCCAGCAGCCAAGAGGTACTCAACAGGGACCCCATATATTTT. It translates to CASSQEVLNRDPIYF.